The TCR beta chain described here comes from a study of cytomegalovirus exposure and HLA in healthy donors. In the PCR, 60 Vbeta and 13 Jbeta primers were used. TCRdb's table, derived via immunoSEQ multiplex PCR, lists solely in-frame clones and lacks some. The sample has around 64,000 clones, around four fifths seen once. V lost 4 bases to trimming and J lost 5 bases; unmatched junction nucleotides: 3. This CDR3 has 14 residues. Per germline, CDR1 MNHEY and CDR2 SVGAGI. The sequencing input was PBMCs. The clonotype originates from a woman in her twenties or thirties in good health and CMV-seropositive. This chain connects TRBV6-5 to TRBJ2-3; 10 positions match TRBD2. The CDR3 loop is CASSWLAGEDTQYF. CDR3 in DNA: TGTGCCAGCAGTTGGCTAGCGGGAGAAGATACGCAGTATTTT.